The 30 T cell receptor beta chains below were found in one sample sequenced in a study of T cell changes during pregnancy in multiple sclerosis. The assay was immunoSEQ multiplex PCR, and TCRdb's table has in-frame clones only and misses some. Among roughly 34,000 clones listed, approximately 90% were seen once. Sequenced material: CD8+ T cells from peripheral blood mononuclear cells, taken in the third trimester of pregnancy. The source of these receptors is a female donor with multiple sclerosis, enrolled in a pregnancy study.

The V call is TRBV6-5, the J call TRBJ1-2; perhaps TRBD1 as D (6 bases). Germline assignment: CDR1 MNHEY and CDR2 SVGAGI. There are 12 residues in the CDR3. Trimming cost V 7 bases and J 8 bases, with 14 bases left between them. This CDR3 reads CASTHRVHGYTF. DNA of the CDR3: TGTGCCAGCACCCACAGGGTTCACGGCTACACCTTC.

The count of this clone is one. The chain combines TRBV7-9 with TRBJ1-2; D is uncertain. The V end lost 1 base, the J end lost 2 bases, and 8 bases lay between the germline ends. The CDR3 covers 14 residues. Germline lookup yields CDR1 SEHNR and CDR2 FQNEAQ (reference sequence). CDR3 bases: TGTGCCAGCAGCTTAGGTGCGTCCAACTATGGCTACACCTTC. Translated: CASSLGASNYGYTF.

For the CDR3, the DNA is TGTGCCAGCAGCTTGTGGGGGCGTTCGAGCAATCAGCCCCAGCATTTT. Its protein is CASSLWGRSSNQPQHF. The rearrangement uses TRBV5-7 and TRBJ1-5, with D tentatively TRBD1 (6 bases). TRBV5-7 is classed as an ORF, of uncertain function. The CDR3 covers 16 residues. The ends were cut back, 1 base at V and 1 base at J, with 12 bases in the middle.

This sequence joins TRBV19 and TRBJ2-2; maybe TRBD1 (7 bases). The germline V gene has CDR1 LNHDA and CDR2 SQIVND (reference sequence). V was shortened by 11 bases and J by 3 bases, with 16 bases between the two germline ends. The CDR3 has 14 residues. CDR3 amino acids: CASVPRGDTGELFF. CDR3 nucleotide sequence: TGTGCCTCAGTCCCCAGGGGGGACACCGGGGAGCTGTTTTTT.

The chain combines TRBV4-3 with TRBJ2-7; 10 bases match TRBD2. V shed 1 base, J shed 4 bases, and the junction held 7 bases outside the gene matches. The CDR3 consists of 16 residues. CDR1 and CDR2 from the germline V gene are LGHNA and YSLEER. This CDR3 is CASSQGLAGEGYEQYF. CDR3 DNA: TGCGCCAGCAGCCAAGGGCTAGCGGGGGAGGGATACGAGCAGTACTTC.

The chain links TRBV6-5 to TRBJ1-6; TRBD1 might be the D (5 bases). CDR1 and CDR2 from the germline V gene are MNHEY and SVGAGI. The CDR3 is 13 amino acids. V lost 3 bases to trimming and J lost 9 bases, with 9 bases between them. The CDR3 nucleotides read TGTGCCAGCAGTTATCAGGGTAGTTCACCCCTCCACTTT. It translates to CASSYQGSSPLHF.

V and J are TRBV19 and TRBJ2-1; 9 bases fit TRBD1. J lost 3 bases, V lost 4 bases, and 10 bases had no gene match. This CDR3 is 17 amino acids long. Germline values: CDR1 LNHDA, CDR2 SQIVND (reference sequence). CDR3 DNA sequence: TGTGCCAGTAGTAGCGGCCCGGACAGGGGTAACTACAATGAGCAGTTCTTC. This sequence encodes CASSSGPDRGNYNEQFF.

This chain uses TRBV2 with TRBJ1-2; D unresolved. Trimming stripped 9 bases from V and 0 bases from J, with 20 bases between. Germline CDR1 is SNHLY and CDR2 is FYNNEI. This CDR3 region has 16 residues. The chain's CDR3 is CARWVPQPVTNYGYTF. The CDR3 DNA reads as TGTGCCAGATGGGTCCCACAGCCGGTGACTAACTATGGCTACACCTTC. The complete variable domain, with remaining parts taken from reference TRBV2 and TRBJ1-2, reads EPEVTQTPSHQVTQMGQEVILRCVPISNHLYFYWYRQILGQKVEFLVSFYNNEISEKSEIFDDQFSVERPDGSNFTLKIRSTKLEDSAMYFCARWVPQPVTNYGYTFGSGTRLTVV.

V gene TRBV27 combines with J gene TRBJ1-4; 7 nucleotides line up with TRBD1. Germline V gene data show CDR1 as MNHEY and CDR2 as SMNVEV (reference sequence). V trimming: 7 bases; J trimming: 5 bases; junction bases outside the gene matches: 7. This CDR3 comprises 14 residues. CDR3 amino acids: CASTYGTENEKLFF. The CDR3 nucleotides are TGTGCCAGCACCTATGGGACAGAGAATGAAAAACTGTTTTTT. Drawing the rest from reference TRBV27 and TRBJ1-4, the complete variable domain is EAQVTQNPRYLITVTGKKLTVTCSQNMNHEYMSWYRQDPGLGLRQIYYSMNVEVTDKGDVPEGYKVSRKEKRNFPLILESPSPNQTSLYFCASTYGTENEKLFFGSGTQLSVL.

CDR3 region: CAWRFLGSAYEQYF. Here the CDR3 DNA reads TGTGCCTGGAGATTCCTTGGCAGTGCCTACGAGCAGTACTTC. J is TRBJ2-7 and V is TRBV30, with no clear D. Trimming took off 3 bases at V and 2 bases at J, with 14 bases between the two ends. Germline V CDR1 and CDR2: GTSNPN, SVGIG (reference sequence). This CDR3 is 14 amino acids long.

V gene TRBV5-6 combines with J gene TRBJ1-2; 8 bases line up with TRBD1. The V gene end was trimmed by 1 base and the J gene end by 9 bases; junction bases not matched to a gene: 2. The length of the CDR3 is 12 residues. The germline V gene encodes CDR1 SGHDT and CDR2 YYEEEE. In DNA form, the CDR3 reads TGTGCCAGCAGCTTGACAGGGGGGAGCTACACCTTC. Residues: CASSLTGGSYTF. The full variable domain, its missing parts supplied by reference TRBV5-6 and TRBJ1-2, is DAGVTQSPTHLIKTRGQQVTLRCSPKSGHDTVSWYQQALGQGPQFIFQYYEEEERQRGNFPDRFSGHQFPNYSSELNVNALLLGDSALYLCASSLTGGSYTFGSGTRLTVV.

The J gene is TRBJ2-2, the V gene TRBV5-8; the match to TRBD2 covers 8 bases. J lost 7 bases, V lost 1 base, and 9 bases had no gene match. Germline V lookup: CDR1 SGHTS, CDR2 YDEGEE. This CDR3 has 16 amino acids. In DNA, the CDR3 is TGTGCCAGCAGCTTGATTGCGGGGGGATCGAACGGGGAGCTGTTTTTT. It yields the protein CASSLIAGGSNGELFF.

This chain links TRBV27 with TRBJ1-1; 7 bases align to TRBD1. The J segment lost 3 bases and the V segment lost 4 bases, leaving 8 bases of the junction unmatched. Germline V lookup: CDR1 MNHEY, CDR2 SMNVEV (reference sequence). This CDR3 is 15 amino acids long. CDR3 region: CASSSQTGKYTEAFF. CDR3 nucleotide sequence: TGTGCCAGCAGTTCTCAGACAGGGAAGTACACTGAAGCTTTCTTT.

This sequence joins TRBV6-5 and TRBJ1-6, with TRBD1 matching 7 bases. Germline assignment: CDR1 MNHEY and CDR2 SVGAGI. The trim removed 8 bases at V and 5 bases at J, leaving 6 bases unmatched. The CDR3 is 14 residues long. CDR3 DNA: TGTGCCAGCGCGGGACAGCAAAATAATTCACCCCTCCACTTT. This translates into CASAGQQNNSPLHF.

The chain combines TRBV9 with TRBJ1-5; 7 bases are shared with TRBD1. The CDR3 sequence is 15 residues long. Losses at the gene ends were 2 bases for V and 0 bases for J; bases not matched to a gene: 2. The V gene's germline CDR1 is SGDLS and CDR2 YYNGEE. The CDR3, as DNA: TGTGCCAGCAGCGTGGGGACAGCTAGCAATCAGCCCCAGCATTTT. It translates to CASSVGTASNQPQHF.

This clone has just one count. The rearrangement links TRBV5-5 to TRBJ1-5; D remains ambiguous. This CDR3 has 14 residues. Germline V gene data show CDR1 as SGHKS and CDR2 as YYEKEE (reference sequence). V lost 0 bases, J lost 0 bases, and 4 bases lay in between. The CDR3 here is CASSLVYSNQPQHF. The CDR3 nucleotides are TGTGCCAGCAGCTTGGTGTATAGCAATCAGCCCCAGCATTTT.

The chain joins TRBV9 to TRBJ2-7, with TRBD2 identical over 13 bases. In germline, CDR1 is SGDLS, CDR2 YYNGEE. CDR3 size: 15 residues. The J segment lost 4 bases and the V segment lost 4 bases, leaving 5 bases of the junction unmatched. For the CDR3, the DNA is TGTGCCAGCAGCTACGGGACTAGCGGGACGTACGAGCAGTACTTC. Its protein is CASSYGTSGTYEQYF. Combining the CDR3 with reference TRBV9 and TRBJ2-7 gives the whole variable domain DSGVTQTPKHLITATGQRVTLRCSPRSGDLSVYWYQQSLDQGLQFLIQYYNGEERAKGNILERFSAQQFPDLHSELNLSSLELGDSALYFCASSYGTSGTYEQYFGPGTRLTVT.

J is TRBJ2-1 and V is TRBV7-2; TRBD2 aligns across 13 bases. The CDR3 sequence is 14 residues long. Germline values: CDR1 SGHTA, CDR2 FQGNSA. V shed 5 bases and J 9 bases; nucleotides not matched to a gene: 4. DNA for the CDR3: TGTGCCAGCAGCCCTGGACTAGCGGGGGTTGAGCAGTTCTTC. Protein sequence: CASSPGLAGVEQFF.

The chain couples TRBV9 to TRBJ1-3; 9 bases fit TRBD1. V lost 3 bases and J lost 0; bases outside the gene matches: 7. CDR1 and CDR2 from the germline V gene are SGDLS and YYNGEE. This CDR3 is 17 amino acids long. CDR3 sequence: CASSGTGTGNSGNTIYF. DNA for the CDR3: TGTGCCAGCAGCGGTACCGGGACAGGGAACTCTGGAAACACCATATATTTT.

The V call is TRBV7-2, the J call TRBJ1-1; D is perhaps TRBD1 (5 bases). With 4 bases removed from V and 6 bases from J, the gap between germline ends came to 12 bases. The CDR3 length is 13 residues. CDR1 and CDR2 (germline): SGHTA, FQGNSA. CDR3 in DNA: TGTGCCAGCAGCTCGGGGGGTTTACCTGAAGCTTTCTTT. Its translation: CASSSGGLPEAFF.

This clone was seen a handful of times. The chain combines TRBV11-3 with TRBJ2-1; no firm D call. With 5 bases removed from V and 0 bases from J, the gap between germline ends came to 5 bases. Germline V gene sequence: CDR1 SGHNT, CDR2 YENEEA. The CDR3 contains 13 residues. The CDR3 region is CASSPSSYNEQFF. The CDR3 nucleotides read TGTGCCAGCAGCCCTTCCTCCTACAATGAGCAGTTCTTC.

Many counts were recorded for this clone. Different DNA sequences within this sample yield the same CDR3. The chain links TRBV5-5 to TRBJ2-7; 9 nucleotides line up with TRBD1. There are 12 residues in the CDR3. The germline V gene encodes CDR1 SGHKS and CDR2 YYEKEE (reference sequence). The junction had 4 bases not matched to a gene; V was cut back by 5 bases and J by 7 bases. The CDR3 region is CASSWTGEEQYF. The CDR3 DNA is TGTGCCAGCAGTTGGACAGGGGAAGAGCAGTACTTC.

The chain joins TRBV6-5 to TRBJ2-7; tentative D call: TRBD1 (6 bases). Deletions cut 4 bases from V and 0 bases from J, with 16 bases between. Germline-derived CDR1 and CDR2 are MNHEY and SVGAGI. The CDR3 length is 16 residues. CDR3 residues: CASSSSQGLPSYEQYF. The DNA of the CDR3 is TGTGCCAGCAGTTCCTCCCAGGGGCTTCCCTCCTACGAGCAGTACTTC.

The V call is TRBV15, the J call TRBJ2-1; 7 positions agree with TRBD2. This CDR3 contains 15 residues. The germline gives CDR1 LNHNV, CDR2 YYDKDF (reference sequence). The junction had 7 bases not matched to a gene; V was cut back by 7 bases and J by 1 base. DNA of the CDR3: TGTGCCACCACCGAAGGGGAGGGGTCCTACAATGAGCAGTTCTTC. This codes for CATTEGEGSYNEQFF.

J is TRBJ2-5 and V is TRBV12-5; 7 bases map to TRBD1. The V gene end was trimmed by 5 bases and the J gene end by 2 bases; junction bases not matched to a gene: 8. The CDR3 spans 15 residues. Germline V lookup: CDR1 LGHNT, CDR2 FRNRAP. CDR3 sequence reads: CASGVGTAVQETQYF. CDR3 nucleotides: TGTGCTAGTGGTGTAGGGACAGCAGTACAAGAGACCCAGTACTTC.

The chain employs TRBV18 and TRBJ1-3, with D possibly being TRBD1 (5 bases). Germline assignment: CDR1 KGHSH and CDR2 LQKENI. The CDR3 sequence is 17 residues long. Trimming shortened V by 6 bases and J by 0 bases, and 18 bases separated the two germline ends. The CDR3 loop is CASSRDSFLHSGNTIYF. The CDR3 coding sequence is TGTGCCAGCTCCCGCGACAGCTTCCTTCACTCTGGAAACACCATATATTTT.

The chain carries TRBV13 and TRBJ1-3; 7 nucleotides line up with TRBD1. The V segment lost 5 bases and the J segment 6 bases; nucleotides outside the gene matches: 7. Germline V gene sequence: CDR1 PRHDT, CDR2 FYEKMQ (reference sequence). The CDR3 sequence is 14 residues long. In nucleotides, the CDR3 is TGTGCCAGCAGCCACCGACAGGGTACAAACACCATATATTTT. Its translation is CASSHRQGTNTIYF.

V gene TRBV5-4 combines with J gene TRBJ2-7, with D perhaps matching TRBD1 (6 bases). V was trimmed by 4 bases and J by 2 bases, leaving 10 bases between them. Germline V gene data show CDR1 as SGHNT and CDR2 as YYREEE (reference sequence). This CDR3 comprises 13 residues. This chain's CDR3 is CASSTRDTYEQYF. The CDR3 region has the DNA TGTGCCAGCAGCACCCGGGACACCTACGAGCAGTACTTC. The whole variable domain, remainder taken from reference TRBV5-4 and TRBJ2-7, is ETGVTQSPTHLIKTRGQQVTLRCSSQSGHNTVSWYQQALGQGPQFIFQYYREEENGRGNFPPRFSGLQFPNYSSELNVNALELDDSALYLCASSTRDTYEQYFGPGTRLTVT.

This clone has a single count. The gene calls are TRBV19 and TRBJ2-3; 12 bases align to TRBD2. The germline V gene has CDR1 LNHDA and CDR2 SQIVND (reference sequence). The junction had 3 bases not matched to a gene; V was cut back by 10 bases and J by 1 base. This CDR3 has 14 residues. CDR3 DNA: TGTGCCACCCGGACTAGCGGGGGCACAGATACGCAGTATTTT. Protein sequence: CATRTSGGTDTQYF.

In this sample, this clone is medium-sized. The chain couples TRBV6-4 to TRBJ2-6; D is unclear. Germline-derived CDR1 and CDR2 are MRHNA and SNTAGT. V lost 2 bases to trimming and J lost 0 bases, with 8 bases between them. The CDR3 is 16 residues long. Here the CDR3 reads CASSDDGGSGANVLTF. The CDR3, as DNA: TGTGCCAGCAGTGACGATGGCGGCTCTGGGGCCAACGTCCTGACTTTC.